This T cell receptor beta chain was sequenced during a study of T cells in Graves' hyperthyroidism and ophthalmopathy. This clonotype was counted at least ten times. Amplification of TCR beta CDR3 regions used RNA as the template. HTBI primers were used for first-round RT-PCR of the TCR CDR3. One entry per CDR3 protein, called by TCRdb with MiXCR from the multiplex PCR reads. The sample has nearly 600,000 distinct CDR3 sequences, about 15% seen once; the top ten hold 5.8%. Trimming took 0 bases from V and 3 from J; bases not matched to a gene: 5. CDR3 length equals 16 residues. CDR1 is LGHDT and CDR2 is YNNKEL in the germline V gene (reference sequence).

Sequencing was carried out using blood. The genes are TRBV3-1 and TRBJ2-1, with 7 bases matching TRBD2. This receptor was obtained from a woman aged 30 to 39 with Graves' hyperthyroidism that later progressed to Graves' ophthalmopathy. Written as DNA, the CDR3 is TGTGCCAGCAGCCAAGATAAGCGGGGCATCTACAATGAGCAGTTCTTC. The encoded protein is CASSQDKRGIYNEQFF.